What follows are 11 T cell receptor beta chains derived from one specimen sequenced in a study of glioma-infiltrating T cells. Amplification of TCR alpha and beta CDR3 regions from RNA used iRepertoire nested multiplex PCR. TCRdb redid the calling of the multiplex PCR reads with MiXCR, one entry per CDR3 protein. This table holds a few hundred thousand distinct CDR3 sequences, 41% found once. Sequencing was carried out using glioma tissue, nonneoplastic brain tissue, or PBMCs (not recorded which). These receptors were obtained from a human donor with low-grade glioma or glioblastoma, undergoing nonglioma brain surgery, or in good health (not recorded which).

As to this clonotype: The conserved phenylalanine or tryptophan is not found at the CDR3 terminus, so this likely reflects a read error. This sequence joins TRBV24-1 and TRBJ2-3; D gene ambiguous. The CDR3 contains 13 residues. Germline CDR1 and CDR2: KGHDR and SFDVKD. Trimming pared 11 bases from V and 1 base from J, leaving 12 bases between. The CDR3 spells CASSQVGTDTQYL. DNA of the CDR3: TGTGCCAGCAGCCAGGTGGGCACAGATACGCAGTATCTT.

Remarks on this clonotype: Since a much larger clone is just one base distant, this may be a read error. The chain employs TRBV27 and TRBJ1-2, with D perhaps matching TRBD1 (6 bases). Germline values: CDR1 MNHEY, CDR2 SMNVEV (reference sequence). The CDR3 sequence is 16 residues long. Trimming pared 5 bases from V and 4 bases from J, leaving 20 bases between. CDR3 in amino acids: CASSGIRKGESYGYTF. CDR3 DNA sequence: TGTGCCAGCAGTGGAATCAGAAAGGGGGAGAGCTATGGCTACACCTTC.

This clonotype has just a few counts. This rearrangement joins TRBV2 to TRBJ1-5; D not certain. Trimming took 5 bases from V and 4 from J, leaving 6 bases between them. This CDR3 is 12 amino acids long. Germline-derived CDR1 and CDR2 are SNHLY and FYNNEI. CDR3 DNA: TGTGCCAGCAGTCGCGCTAATCAGCCCCAGCATTTT. It encodes CASSRANQPQHF. The full variable domain, rest sourced from reference TRBV2 and TRBJ1-5, is EPEVTQTPSHQVTQMGQEVILRCVPISNHLYFYWYRQILGQKVEFLVSFYNNEISEKSEIFDDQFSVERPDGSNFTLKIRSTKLEDSAMYFCASSRANQPQHFGDGTRLSIL.

With regard to this clonotype: One junction end disagrees with the germline gene, perhaps due to a read error. V usage is TRBV27 and J usage is TRBJ1-4; D is unclear. Germline loops: CDR1 MNHEY, CDR2 SMNVEV (reference sequence). CDR3 size: 16 residues. The CDR3 nucleotides are TGTGCCAGCAGTCCCCAGGATTCAGTGGGAAATGAAAAACTGGTTTTT. Its translation: CASSPQDSVGNEKLVF.

The rearrangement uses TRBV29-1 and TRBJ2-3; 10 bases align to TRBD2. V lost 1 base to trimming and J lost 10 bases; unmatched junction nucleotides: 11. Germline V lookup: CDR1 SQVTM, CDR2 ANQGSEA. The CDR3 is 15 residues long. CDR3 nucleotides: TGCAGCGTTGAAGGGGCCCAGCGGGAGGGCCTAGCGCAGTATTTT. This sequence encodes CSVEGAQREGLAQYF.

This sequence joins TRBV7-2 and TRBJ2-7; D uncertain. This CDR3 contains 13 residues. V lost 5 bases and J 4 bases, leaving 12 bases between the germline ends. CDR1 is SGHTA, CDR2 FQGNSA, per germline. The chain's CDR3 is CASSPDPGYEQYF. The CDR3, as DNA: TGTGCCAGCAGCCCGGACCCTGGGTACGAGCAGTACTTC.

This clonotype was picked up a small number of times. The CDR3 sequence: CASSQVAAENYGYTF. For the CDR3, the DNA is TGCGCCAGCAGCCAAGTGGCCGCTGAAAACTATGGCTACACCTTC. The chain carries TRBV4-3 and TRBJ1-2, with unresolved D. The CDR3 totals 15 residues. Germline loops: CDR1 LGHNA, CDR2 YSLEER. V was trimmed by 1 base and J by 2 bases, leaving 11 bases between them.

CDR3 sequence reads: CASSTSGGMVHGYTF. CDR3 DNA sequence: TGTGCCAGCAGTACCTCAGGCGGGATGGTTCATGGCTACACCTTC. The rearrangement joins TRBV6-2 or TRBV6-3 to TRBJ1-2; D is undetermined. The V gene lost 5 bases and the J gene lost 6 bases, with 19 bases spanning the gap. The CDR3 consists of 15 residues. Germline V lookup: CDR1 MNHEY, CDR2 SVGEGT.

The V call is TRBV12-3 or TRBV12-4, the J call TRBJ1-3; 8 positions match TRBD1. J was trimmed by 2 bases and V by 7 bases; bases with no gene match: 4. The CDR3 contains 14 residues. CDR3 region: CASMSQGAGNTIYF. As DNA, the CDR3 is TGTGCCAGCATGTCACAGGGGGCTGGAAACACCATATATTTT.

The chain joins TRBV11-2 to TRBJ2-5, with a weak D call TRBD1 (5 bases). The CDR3 has 15 amino acids. Germline V CDR1 and CDR2: SGHAT, FQNNGV. Trimming cost V 1 base and J 2 bases, with 11 bases left between them. The chain's CDR3 is CASSLVQGAQETQYF. The CDR3 DNA follows: TGTGCCAGCAGCTTAGTTCAAGGGGCGCAAGAGACCCAGTACTTC. The full variable domain, rest sourced from reference TRBV11-2 and TRBJ2-5, is EAGVAQSPRYKIIEKRQSVAFWCNPISGHATLYWYQQILGQGPKLLIQFQNNGVVDDSQLPKDRFSAERLKGVDSTLKIQPAKLEDSAVYLCASSLVQGAQETQYFGPGTRLLVL.

The rearrangement joins TRBV15 to TRBJ2-7; no definite D call. Germline V CDR1 and CDR2: LNHNV, YYDKDF (reference sequence). This CDR3 has 16 residues. Trimming took off 0 bases at V and 2 bases at J, with 14 bases between the two ends. CDR3 bases: TGTGCCACCAGCAGAGATAGGACGAAGATTGCCTACGAGCAGTACTTC. This encodes CATSRDRTKIAYEQYF.